The 31 T cell receptor beta chains below come from one sample, sequenced in a study of beta chain features in type 1 diabetes. Expressed TCRB transcripts were sequenced after all isolated RNA was converted to cDNA. Here immunoSEQ multiplex PCR was the method, and the copy in TCRdb shows in-frame clones only, minus some. This table holds around 19,000 clones, around 46% found once. The sample comprised stem cell memory CD4+ T cells from blood. The source is a man younger than 35 in good health.

The chain is built from TRBV6-1 and TRBJ2-7; D perhaps matches TRBD1 (6 bases). Trimming took off 5 bases at V and 6 bases at J, with 17 bases between the two ends. Germline assignment: CDR1 MNHNS and CDR2 SASEGT. The length of the CDR3 is 14 residues. CDR3 protein: CASSRQDLYAEQYF. The CDR3 nucleotides read TGTGCCAGCAGTCGACAGGACCTCTACGCCGAGCAGTACTTC.

The sample holds a few counts of this clone. This sequence joins TRBV30 and TRBJ2-1, with a tentative D call TRBD2 (6 bases). The CDR3 totals 14 residues. V lost 5 bases, J lost 1 base, and 12 bases lay in between. Germline V gene sequence: CDR1 GTSNPN, CDR2 SVGIG (reference sequence). The CDR3 DNA reads as TGTGCCTGGGGGCTCGGACTATCCTACAATGAGCAGTTCTTC. This translates into CAWGLGLSYNEQFF.

The rearrangement uses TRBV28 and TRBJ1-2, with D unresolved. The V end was cut by 7 bases, the J end by 5 bases, with 32 bases between. The germline gives CDR1 MDHEN, CDR2 SYDVKM. The CDR3 is 19 residues long. The CDR3 region has the DNA TGTGCCAGCACCTCGTTGAAGAATCGCGGTATCAAGGCGGGGTATGGCTACACCTTC. Encoded protein: CASTSLKNRGIKAGYGYTF.

The V gene is TRBV28, the J gene TRBJ2-3, with a possible D match to TRBD1 (6 bases). CDR1 MDHEN and CDR2 SYDVKM come from the germline V gene. The CDR3 sequence is 16 residues long. With 6 bases removed from V and 3 bases from J, the gap between germline ends came to 19 bases. The CDR3 bases are TGTGCCAGCAGCCCTCCCGGGACATTTTTGACAGATACGCAGTATTTT. Translating it yields CASSPPGTFLTDTQYF.

This clone showed up just a few times. The CDR3 is CASSPGTGGGYEQYF. The CDR3 coding sequence is TGTGCCAGCTCACCCGGGACAGGGGGCGGTTACGAGCAGTACTTC. The rearrangement links TRBV18 to TRBJ2-7, with 12 bases that match TRBD1. The junction had 4 bases not matched to a gene; V was cut back by 3 bases and J by 4 bases. The CDR3 is made up of 15 amino acids. CDR1 and CDR2 from the germline V gene are KGHSH and LQKENI.

The chain recombines TRBV28 with TRBJ2-5, with D perhaps matching TRBD1 (5 bases). The ends were cut back, 5 bases at V and 0 bases at J, with 10 bases in the middle. Germline CDR1 and CDR2: MDHEN and SYDVKM. CDR3 length: 14 residues. CDR3 DNA sequence: TGTGCCAGCAGTCACCAGGGATACCAAGAGACCCAGTACTTC. This translates into CASSHQGYQETQYF.

The genes are TRBV6-1 and TRBJ2-5, with D uncertain. The CDR3 runs to 11 residues. The V gene's germline CDR1 is MNHNS and CDR2 SASEGT. V was cut by 6 bases and J by 5 bases, with 7 bases left in between. The DNA of the CDR3 is TGTGCCAGCAGCACCGGGGAGACCCAGTACTTC. Amino acids: CASSTGETQYF.

The V call is TRBV30, the J call TRBJ2-7, with a tentative D call TRBD2 (7 bases). Germline CDR1 GTSNPN, CDR2 SVGIG (reference sequence). V was clipped by 6 bases and J by 3 bases, with 12 bases between them. CDR3 length: 12 residues. The CDR3, as DNA: TGTGCCTGTGGGGGGGGGCTCTACGAGCAGTACTTC. Translation gives CACGGGLYEQYF.

The gene calls are TRBV19 and TRBJ2-1; D is unclear. V was clipped by 7 bases and J by 2 bases, with 18 bases between them. The CDR3 is 16 residues long. The germline V gene encodes CDR1 LNHDA and CDR2 SQIVND (reference sequence). As DNA, the CDR3 is TGTGCCAGTACCCCCTGGGCCTCTAAGACCTACAATGAGCAGTTCTTC. This encodes CASTPWASKTYNEQFF. The whole variable domain, remainder taken from reference TRBV19 and TRBJ2-1, is DGGITQSPKYLFRKEGQNVTLSCEQNLNHDAMYWYRQDPGQGLRLIYYSQIVNDFQKGDIAEGYSVSREKKESFPLTVTSAQKNPTAFYLCASTPWASKTYNEQFFGPGTRLTVL.

CDR3 nucleotides: TGTGCCAGCACGACTCGATACAATGAGCAGTTCTTC. Encoded protein: CASTTRYNEQFF. This chain uses TRBV27 with TRBJ2-1; no firm D call. CDR1 MNHEY and CDR2 SMNVEV come from the germline V gene (reference sequence). Trimming cost V 7 bases and J 4 bases, with 8 bases left between them. The CDR3 totals 12 residues.

The rearrangement uses TRBV9 and TRBJ2-1, with 13 nucleotides matching TRBD2. The CDR3 contains 17 residues. Germline assignment: CDR1 SGDLS and CDR2 YYNGEE. The ends lost 0 bases at V and 7 bases at J; junction bases unmatched: 7. CDR3 bases: TGTGCCAGCAGCGTAGGTGGAGGACTAGCGGGGGATAATGAGCAGTTCTTC. As protein: CASSVGGGLAGDNEQFF.

V gene TRBV19 combines with J gene TRBJ2-3; 12 bases fit TRBD2. The V and J ends lost 5 bases and 4 bases, in that order; junction bases with no gene match: 4. Germline V gives CDR1 LNHDA, CDR2 SQIVND (reference sequence). This CDR3 is built from 15 residues. The DNA for the CDR3 is TGTGCCAGTAGTCCTAGCGGGGGGGCGGCAGATACGCAGTATTTT. It encodes CASSPSGGAADTQYF.

The J gene is TRBJ2-1, the V gene TRBV6-5; D might be TRBD1 (6 bases). The CDR3 consists of 15 residues. Germline lookup yields CDR1 MNHEY and CDR2 SVGAGI. V lost 1 base to trimming and J lost 5 bases, with 12 bases between them. CDR3: CASSYWTQGNNEQFF. The CDR3 region has the DNA TGTGCCAGCAGTTACTGGACTCAGGGGAACAATGAGCAGTTCTTC.

V usage is TRBV7-9 and J usage is TRBJ1-3; D unresolved. The V end lost 0 bases, the J end lost 0 bases, and 6 bases lay between the germline ends. Germline V gene data show CDR1 as SEHNR and CDR2 as FQNEAQ (reference sequence). The CDR3 sequence is 15 residues long. The CDR3 here is CASSLASGSGNTIYF. CDR3 nucleotides: TGTGCCAGCAGCTTAGCTTCAGGCTCTGGAAACACCATATATTTT.

This clone was recorded a few times. This chain links TRBV18 with TRBJ2-7; D may be TRBD1 (5 bases). Germline lookup yields CDR1 KGHSH and CDR2 LQKENI. V was pared by 2 bases and J by 3 bases, with 23 bases between. CDR3 length: 18 amino acids. CDR3 nucleotides: TGTGCCAGCTCACCAACCAGGGTCTCCCCCCGGAGAGACTACGAGCAGTACTTC. Its protein product is CASSPTRVSPRRDYEQYF.

This clone appeared a few times. This chain uses TRBV18 with TRBJ2-1; D might be TRBD1 (6 bases). Germline V gene sequence: CDR1 KGHSH, CDR2 LQKENI. This CDR3 contains 15 residues. With 6 bases removed from V and 3 bases from J, the gap between germline ends came to 15 bases. The CDR3 region is CASSFGTKDYNEQFF. Written as DNA, the CDR3 is TGTGCCAGCTCTTTCGGGACAAAAGACTACAATGAGCAGTTCTTC.

This clone was counted a few times. The junction and the germline gene differ at one end; a read error may be behind it. This chain uses TRBV5-1 with TRBJ2-7; D unclear. Germline V gives CDR1 SGHRS, CDR2 YFSETQ. CDR3 length equals 14 residues. In DNA form, the CDR3 reads TGCGCCAGCAGCTTAATCCCAGGCTCCTGCGAGCAGTACTTC. Its translation is CASSLIPGSCEQYF.

The chain links TRBV19 to TRBJ1-2; possibly TRBD1 for D (5 bases). Germline loops: CDR1 LNHDA, CDR2 SQIVND (reference sequence). Trimming left V 3 bases short and J 4 bases short, with 9 bases between. This CDR3 is built from 13 residues. CDR3 coding DNA: TGTGCCAGTAGTATGCGGGGGTTCTATGGCTACACCTTC. It translates to CASSMRGFYGYTF.

The chain couples TRBV30 to TRBJ2-3; D is perhaps TRBD2 (6 bases). CDR1 and CDR2 from the germline V gene are GTSNPN and SVGIG (reference sequence). V gave up 4 bases and J gave up 1 base, with 15 bases separating them. The CDR3 consists of 15 residues. Here the CDR3 DNA reads TGTGCCTGGAAAAACCCCCCGGGGGGCACAGATACGCAGTATTTT. Translation gives CAWKNPPGGTDTQYF.

The V call is TRBV28, the J call TRBJ2-5; TRBD2 might be the D (5 bases). Germline V gene data show CDR1 as MDHEN and CDR2 as SYDVKM. The V and J ends lost 2 bases and 5 bases respectively, with 12 bases between them. This CDR3 is built from 14 residues. CDR3 DNA sequence: TGTGCCAGCAGTTTAGGAGGCTACCGGGAGACCCAGTACTTC. The encoded protein is CASSLGGYRETQYF.

This clone showed up just once. The V and J genes are TRBV29-1 and TRBJ1-1; possible D gene TRBD1, 6 bases. Trimming left V 3 bases short and J 4 bases short, with 12 bases between. Germline CDR1 and CDR2: SQVTM and ANQGSEA. There are 13 residues in the CDR3. The CDR3 coding sequence is TGCAGCGTTGAGGTAGGCAGGGGCACTGAAGCTTTCTTT. Its translation: CSVEVGRGTEAFF.

This clone is a singleton in its sample. The DNA for the CDR3 is TGCGCCAGCAGCCAAGATAGCGGGACAGGGCGGTACGAGCAGTACTTC. Amino acids: CASSQDSGTGRYEQYF. V usage is TRBV4-3 and J usage is TRBJ2-7; tentative D call: TRBD1 (9 bases). The CDR3 is 16 residues long. The V end lost 0 bases, the J end lost 4 bases, and 16 bases lay between the germline ends. Germline V gene lookup returns CDR1 LGHNA and CDR2 YSLEER.

The genes are TRBV6-5 and TRBJ1-4; D unresolved. Trimming cost V 0 bases and J 0 bases, with 8 bases left between them. Germline V CDR1 and CDR2: MNHEY, SVGAGI. This CDR3 is 16 amino acids long. CDR3 DNA: TGTGCCAGCAGTTACTCTCCGGGTGCAACTAATGAAAAACTGTTTTTT. Its protein product is CASSYSPGATNEKLFF.

In its sample, this clone was seen a few times. The chain combines TRBV30 with TRBJ1-6; D uncertain. The ends were cut back, 4 bases at V and 15 bases at J, with 22 bases in the middle. Germline V gives CDR1 GTSNPN, CDR2 SVGIG (reference sequence). The CDR3 has 14 residues. CDR3 in amino acids: CAWKNSGSTLVLHF. CDR3 sequence (DNA): TGTGCCTGGAAAAACAGCGGCTCGACTCTCGTCCTCCACTTT. The variable domain in full, completed from reference TRBV30 and TRBJ1-6, reads SQTIHQWPATLVQPVGSPLSLECTVEGTSNPNLYWYRQAAGRGLQLLFYSVGIGQISSEVPQNLSASRPQDRQFILSSKKLLLSDSGFYLCAWKNSGSTLVLHFGNGTRLTVT.

The chain joins TRBV28 to TRBJ2-2, with 10 positions matching TRBD2. V was pared by 6 bases and J by 2 bases, with 12 bases of the junction left unmatched. In germline, CDR1 is MDHEN, CDR2 SYDVKM. The CDR3 consists of 18 residues. In nucleotides, the CDR3 is TGTGCCAGCAGGGGGGCTCTAGCGGGAGCGCTAAACACCGGGGAGCTGTTTTTT. The encoded protein is CASRGALAGALNTGELFF.

This clone has more than one count but fewer than ten. The chain links TRBV7-7 to TRBJ2-3, with TRBD2 as a possible D gene (6 bases). V gave up 5 bases and J gave up 2 bases, with 14 bases separating them. From germline, CDR1 is SSHAT and CDR2 FNYEAQ (reference sequence). CDR3 length: 15 amino acids. CDR3 amino acids: CASSPYGGNTDTQYF. The CDR3 DNA is TGTGCCAGCAGCCCTTACGGGGGAAACACAGATACGCAGTATTTT. The variable domain in full, with the rest retrieved from reference TRBV7-7 and TRBJ2-3, is GAGVSQSPRYKVTKRGQDVTLRCDPISSHATLYWYQQALGQGPEFLTYFNYEAQPDKSGLPSDRFSAERPEGSISTLTIQRTEQRDSAMYRCASSPYGGNTDTQYFGPGTRLTVL.

The V and J genes are TRBV11-3 and TRBJ2-3; possible D gene TRBD1, 5 bases. From germline, CDR1 is SGHNT and CDR2 YENEEA. V lost 5 bases, J lost 5 bases, and 20 bases lay in between. The CDR3 runs to 16 residues. CDR3: CASSLGDRRHRDTQYF. DNA of the CDR3: TGTGCCAGCAGCCTAGGAGACAGAAGACACAGAGATACGCAGTATTTT.

The V call is TRBV7-8, the J call TRBJ2-2, with D unresolved. The CDR3 spans 16 residues. Germline loops: CDR1 SGHVS, CDR2 FQNEAQ. Trimming left V 2 bases short and J 3 bases short, with 13 bases between. The CDR3 DNA reads as TGTGCCAGCAGCTTATTGTTGGCAGATTACACCGGGGAGCTGTTTTTT. Translating it yields CASSLLLADYTGELFF.

This clone has only a few counts. The rearrangement links TRBV5-1 to TRBJ2-3, with D tentatively TRBD2 (6 bases). Per germline, CDR1 SGHRS and CDR2 YFSETQ. This CDR3 comprises 15 residues. V lost 3 bases and J lost 0, with 11 bases in between. CDR3 residues: CASSWGGGSTDTQYF. CDR3 DNA: TGCGCCAGCAGCTGGGGTGGGGGGAGCACAGATACGCAGTATTTT.

The chain joins TRBV14 to TRBJ2-1; 13 bases are a match to TRBD2. With 0 bases clipped from V and 8 bases from J, the junction kept 4 bases outside the gene matches. Germline CDR1 is SGHDN and CDR2 is FVKESK. The CDR3 loop spans 16 amino acids. CDR3 coding DNA: TGTGCCAGCAGCCAAGATCGGACTAGCGGGAGATATGAGCAGTTCTTC. Amino acid sequence: CASSQDRTSGRYEQFF.

There are a few counts of this clone. This chain uses TRBV10-3 with TRBJ2-5, with D tentatively TRBD1 (6 bases). V was trimmed by 5 bases and J by 5 bases, leaving 12 bases between them. Germline values: CDR1 ENHRY, CDR2 SYGVKD. The CDR3 is 13 residues long. CDR3 in amino acids: CAISKGDGETQYF. DNA of the CDR3: TGTGCCATCAGTAAGGGGGACGGGGAGACCCAGTACTTC.